The source of this TCR beta chain is a study of blood T cells in healthy people across ages. The CDR3 extends over 14 amino acids. CDR1 is SGHNT and CDR2 is YYREEE in the germline V gene (reference sequence). V shed 4 bases and J 5 bases; nucleotides not matched to a gene: 6. A J-beta primer mix and a sample-barcoded 5' primer were used in a second PCR of about 7 to 12 cycles. TCRdb used MiXCR to reprocess the 5' RACE reads, holding one entry per CDR3 protein. The profile shows about 1.8 million distinct CDR3 sequences, approximately 50% of them singletons. This clonotype has a handful of counts. The receptor's source is a woman aged 40-49 years in good health. Specimen: blood. This chain connects TRBV5-4 to TRBJ2-1; 7 nucleotides match TRBD1. CDR3 amino acids: CASSRDSSNNEQFF. DNA of the CDR3: TGTGCCAGCAGCCGGGACAGCTCTAACAATGAGCAGTTCTTC.